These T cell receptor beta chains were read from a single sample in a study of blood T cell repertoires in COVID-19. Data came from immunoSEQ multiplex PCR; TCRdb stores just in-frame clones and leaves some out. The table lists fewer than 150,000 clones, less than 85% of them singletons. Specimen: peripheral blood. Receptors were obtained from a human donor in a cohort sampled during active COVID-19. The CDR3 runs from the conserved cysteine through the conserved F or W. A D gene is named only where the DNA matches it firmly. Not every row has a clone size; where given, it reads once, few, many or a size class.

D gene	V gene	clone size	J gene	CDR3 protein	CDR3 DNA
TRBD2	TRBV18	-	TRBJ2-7	CASSPRQAGGSSYEQYF	TGTGCCAGCTCACCACGCCAAGCGGGAGGGAGCTCCTACGAGCAGTACTTC
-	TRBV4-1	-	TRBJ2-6	CASSQEHWGGRSGANVLTF	TGCGCCAGCAGCCAAGAGCATTGGGGGGGCCGGTCTGGGGCCAACGTCCTGACTTTC
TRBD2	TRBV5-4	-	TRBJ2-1	CASSVGLAAYNEQFF	TGTGCCAGCAGCGTGGGACTAGCGGCGTACAATGAGCAGTTCTTC
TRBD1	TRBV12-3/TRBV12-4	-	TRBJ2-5	CASSYQGAQTQYF	TGTGCCAGCAGTTATCAGGGGGCGCAGACCCAGTACTTC
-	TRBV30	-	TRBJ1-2	CAWINRAIANYGYTF	TGTGCCTGGATCAACAGGGCGATCGCTAACTATGGCTACACCTTC
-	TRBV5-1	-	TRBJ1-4	CASSLVGATNEKLFF	TGCGCCAGCAGCTTGGTGGGCGCAACTAATGAAAAACTGTTTTTT
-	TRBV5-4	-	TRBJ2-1	CASSGGGGFTSYNEQFF	TGTGCCAGCAGCGGTGGGGGAGGCTTCACCTCCTACAATGAGCAGTTCTTC
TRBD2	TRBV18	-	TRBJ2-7	CASSPPSGGSYEQYF	TGTGCCAGCTCACCACCTAGCGGGGGTTCCTACGAGCAGTACTTC
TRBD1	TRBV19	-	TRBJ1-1	CASRTGMNTEAFF	TGTGCCAGTAGGACAGGGATGAACACTGAAGCTTTCTTT
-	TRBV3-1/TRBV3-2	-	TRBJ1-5	CASSQDPRPNQPQHF	TGTGCCAGCAGCCAAGATCCCAGGCCCAATCAGCCCCAGCATTTT
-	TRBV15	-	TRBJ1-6	CAPEGSNRNSPLHF	TGTGCCCCGGAGGGGAGCAACCGTAATTCACCCCTCCACTTT
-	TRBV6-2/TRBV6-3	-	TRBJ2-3	CASSYPSSDTQYF	TGTGCCAGCAGTTACCCCAGTTCAGATACGCAGTATTTT
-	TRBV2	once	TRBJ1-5	CASSEVGGTQHF	TGTGCCAGCAGTGAAGTTGGGGGGACCCAGCATTTT
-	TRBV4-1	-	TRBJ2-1	CASSQDLSGGLLSYNEQFF	TGCGCCAGCAGCCAAGATCTCTCGGGGGGCCTCCTCTCCTACAATGAGCAGTTCTTC
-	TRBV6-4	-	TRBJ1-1	CASSTSPGGTEAFF	-
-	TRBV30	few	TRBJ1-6	CAWMLGASSSYNSPLHF	TGTGCCTGGATGCTGGGAGCCTCGAGCTCCTATAATTCACCCCTCCACTTT
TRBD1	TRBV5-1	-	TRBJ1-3	CASSPRQGLTGNTIYF	TGCGCCAGCAGCCCAAGACAGGGTTTGACTGGAAACACCATATATTTT
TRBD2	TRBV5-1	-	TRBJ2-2	CASSLVAGGPNTGELFF	TGCGCCAGCAGCTTGGTAGCGGGGGGACCGAACACCGGGGAGCTGTTTTTT
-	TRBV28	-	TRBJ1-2	CASSLSQEYGYTF	TGTGCCAGCAGTCTCTCACAGGAATATGGCTACACCTTC
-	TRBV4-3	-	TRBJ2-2	CASSQGATGELFF	TGCGCCAGCAGCCAAGGCGCCACCGGGGAGCTGTTTTTT
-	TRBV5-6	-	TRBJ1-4	CASSPPQGVLRGEKLFF	TGTGCCAGCAGCCCTCCGCAGGGTGTGTTAAGAGGTGAAAAACTGTTTTTT
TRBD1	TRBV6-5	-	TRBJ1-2	CASSYSTGTLYTF	TGTGCCAGCAGTTACTCGACAGGGACTTTATACACCTTC
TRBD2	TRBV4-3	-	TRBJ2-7	CASSQEVGLAGGVEQYF	TGCGCCAGCAGCCAAGAAGTCGGGCTAGCGGGGGGAGTCGAGCAGTACTTC
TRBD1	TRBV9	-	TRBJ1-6	CASSVDLGTGYNSPLHF	TGTGCCAGCAGCGTAGACCTCGGGACAGGGTATAATTCACCCCTCCACTTT
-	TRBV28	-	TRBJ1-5	CASSLSGSGVNQPQHF	TGTGCCAGCAGTTTATCCGGTTCGGGAGTCAATCAGCCCCAGCATTTT
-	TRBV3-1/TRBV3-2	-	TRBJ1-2	CASSLRGYYTF	TGTGCCAGCAGCCTCAGGGGATACTACACCTTC
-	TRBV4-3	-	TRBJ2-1	CASSQAARINEQFF	TGCGCCAGCAGCCAAGCTGCGCGGATCAATGAGCAGTTCTTC
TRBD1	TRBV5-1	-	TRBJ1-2	CASSLGQGVDYGYTF	TGCGCCAGCAGCTTGGGACAGGGGGTTGATTATGGCTACACCTTC
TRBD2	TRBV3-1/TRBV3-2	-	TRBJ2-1	CASQKLGGDGVRFF	TGTGCCAGCCAAAAACTGGGGGGGGACGGAGTACGGTTCTTC
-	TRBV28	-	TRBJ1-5	CASSLGGVQNQPQHF	TGTGCCAGCAGTTTGGGAGGGGTTCAGAATCAGCCCCAGCATTTT
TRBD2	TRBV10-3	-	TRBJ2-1	CAISPAGGQTEQFF	TGTGCCATCAGCCCAGCGGGGGGGCAGACTGAGCAGTTCTTC
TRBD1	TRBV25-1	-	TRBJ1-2	CASSVDTGGAGYTF	TGTGCCAGCAGTGTTGATACAGGGGGCGCGGGCTACACCTTC
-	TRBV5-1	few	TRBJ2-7	CASSLEPARGEQYF	TGCGCCAGCAGCTTGGAGCCAGCCCGGGGGGAGCAGTACTTC
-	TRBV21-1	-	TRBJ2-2	CASSKAFAGETNAGELFF	TGTGCCAGCAGCAAAGCATTTGCGGGGGAAACTAACGCCGGGGAGCTGTTTTTT
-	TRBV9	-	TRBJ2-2	CASSVAQAGELFF	TGTGCCAGCAGCGTTGCGCAGGCCGGGGAGCTGTTTTTT
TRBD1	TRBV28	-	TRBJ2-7	CASSLPGTGPYEQYF	TGTGCCAGCAGTTTACCCGGGACAGGCCCCTACGAGCAGTACTTC
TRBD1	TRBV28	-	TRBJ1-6	CASTGTTGGGSPLHF	TGTGCCAGCACCGGAACCACAGGGGGGGGTTCACCCCTCCACTTT
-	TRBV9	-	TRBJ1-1	CASSVAGGWTEAFF	TGTGCCAGCAGCGTAGCCGGGGGGTGGACGGAGGCTTTCTTT
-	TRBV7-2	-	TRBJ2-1	CASRGDFYNEQFF	TGTGCCAGCAGGGGGGACTTCTACAATGAGCAGTTCTTC
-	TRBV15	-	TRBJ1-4	CATSRSGEKLFF	TGTGCCACCAGCAGAAGCGGGGAAAAACTGTTTTTT
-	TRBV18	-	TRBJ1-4	CASTGANEKLFF	TGTGCCAGCACAGGTGCTAATGAAAAACTGTTTTTT
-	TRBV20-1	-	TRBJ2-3	CSVEGADTQYF	TGCAGTGTCGAGGGTGCAGATACGCAGTATTTT
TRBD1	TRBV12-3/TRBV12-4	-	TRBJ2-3	CATRTGVRDTQYF	TGTGCCACGAGGACAGGGGTTCGGGATACGCAGTATTTT
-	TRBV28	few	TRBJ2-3	CASTGGGLRTQYF	TGTGCCAGCACGGGAGGGGGCCTTCGCACGCAGTATTTT
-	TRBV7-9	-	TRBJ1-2	CASSQGAGVMVGYTF	TGTGCCAGCAGCCAGGGAGCAGGGGTTATGGTTGGCTACACCTTC